These T cell receptor beta chains were read from a single sample in a study of blood T cell repertoires in COVID-19. Sequencing used immunoSEQ multiplex PCR; TCRdb keeps in-frame clones, though not all of them. The table includes hundreds of thousands of clones, roughly 84% detected once. The sample comprised peripheral blood. The receptors shown here come from a woman aged 40 to 50 with active or convalescent COVID-19. Both conserved end residues are part of each CDR3. A D gene is named only where the DNA matches it firmly. Some rows have no size entry. The others give once, few or many, or a class for an expanded clone.

d_gene	v_gene	abundance	j_gene	CDR3aa
-	TRBV5-1	-	TRBJ1-4	CASNVEPSDEKLFF
-	TRBV5-1	-	TRBJ1-1	CASSPAAGVNTEAFF
-	TRBV5-6	-	TRBJ2-3	CASSSGDRYTDTQYF
-	TRBV7-9	-	TRBJ2-2	CASRPGTANTGELFF
-	TRBV4-2	-	TRBJ1-2	CASSQDSGRVDGYTF
TRBD1	TRBV2	-	TRBJ2-3	CASSMRQGSSDTQYF
-	TRBV9	-	TRBJ2-1	CASSVGGNMFF
-	TRBV11-2	-	TRBJ2-2	CASSRLAGARGELFF
-	TRBV4-2	-	TRBJ2-2	CASSQDQLTGELFF
-	TRBV20-1	-	TRBJ1-5	CSASLGRRGNQPQHF
TRBD1	TRBV6-5	-	TRBJ1-3	CASSLGTGIGNTIYF
TRBD1	TRBV5-1	-	TRBJ1-2	CASSSGQGTPYGYTF
-	TRBV4-1	-	TRBJ1-4	CASSQVGTHNEKLFF
-	TRBV27	-	TRBJ1-5	CASSTGVQQPQHF
-	TRBV6-4	-	TRBJ2-3	CASSEGGGATDTQYF
-	TRBV9	-	TRBJ1-1	CASSAGTTLNTEAFF
-	TRBV18	-	TRBJ2-2	CASSPRLGSNTGELFF
TRBD1	TRBV28	-	TRBJ2-3	CATNPGQGRTDTQYF
-	TRBV7-3	-	TRBJ2-3	CASSAQGSTDTQYF
TRBD1	TRBV30	once	TRBJ2-7	CAWSVPGQGNSYEQYF
TRBD2	TRBV7-8	-	TRBJ2-2	CASSLESTSGGVGELFF
-	TRBV7-8	once	TRBJ1-1	CASSPVTDREAFF